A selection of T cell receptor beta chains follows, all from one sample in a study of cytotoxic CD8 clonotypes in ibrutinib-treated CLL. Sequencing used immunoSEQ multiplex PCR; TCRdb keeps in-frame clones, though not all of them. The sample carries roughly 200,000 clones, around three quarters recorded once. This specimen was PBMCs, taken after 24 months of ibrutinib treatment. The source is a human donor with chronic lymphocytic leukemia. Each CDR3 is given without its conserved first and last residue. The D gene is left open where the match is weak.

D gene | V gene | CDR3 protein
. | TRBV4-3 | ASSQLFGSEADTQY
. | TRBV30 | AWSPAGFFPGNTIY
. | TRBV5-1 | ASSFGENQPQH
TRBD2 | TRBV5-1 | ASSFWASGRGETQY
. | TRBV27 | ASSLTRTYEQY
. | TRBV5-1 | ASSFAGISTDTQY
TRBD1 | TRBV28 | ASRSTGRRSNQPQH
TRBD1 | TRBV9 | ASSVGTGSQQETQY
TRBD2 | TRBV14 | ASSSRRRGGTDTQY
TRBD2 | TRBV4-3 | ASSRASGARSSYNEQF
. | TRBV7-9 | ASSLVVGTDTQY
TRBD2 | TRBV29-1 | SVDWGTSEGGPQY
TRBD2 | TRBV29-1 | SVEDKGLAAYNEQF
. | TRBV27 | ASSLETGSYEQY
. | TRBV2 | ASRQTRTGNTIY
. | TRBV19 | ASSTGTYEQY
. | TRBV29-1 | SGKSGVSVNTEAF
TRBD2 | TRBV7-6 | ASSPRLAGREQF
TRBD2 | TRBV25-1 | ASRAWETSGRAYNEQF
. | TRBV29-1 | SVGEETQY
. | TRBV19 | ASSISSGFSYGYT
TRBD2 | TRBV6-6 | ASSPLGGGYNEQF
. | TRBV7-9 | ASSLAAGGNQPQH